Presented here are 29 T cell receptor beta chains from one specimen sequenced in a study of blood T cell repertoires in COVID-19. The repertoire was sequenced with immunoSEQ multiplex PCR; TCRdb's copy has only in-frame clones and lacks some. The sample shows over 200,000 clones, roughly 76% of them seen only once. The sample consisted of peripheral blood. The source is a human donor in a cohort sampled during active COVID-19.

The V and J genes are TRBV21-1 and TRBJ2-7; the D call TRBD2 from the table was never checked on the DNA. TRBV21-1 is given as a pseudogene. The length of the CDR3 is 17 residues. CDR3 region: CASSKAPYGGRDYEQYF. CDR3 DNA sequence: TGTGCCAGCAGCAAAGCGCCGTACGGCGGGAGGGACTACGAGCAGTACTTC.

The chain employs TRBV7-2 and TRBJ1-5, with D possibly being TRBD1 (5 bases). Germline-derived CDR1 and CDR2 are SGHTA and FQGNSA. With 3 bases removed from V and 5 bases from J, the gap between germline ends came to 8 bases. The CDR3 extends over 13 amino acids. CDR3 in amino acids: CASSFWGDQPQHF. The CDR3, as DNA: TGTGCCAGCAGCTTCTGGGGGGATCAGCCCCAGCATTTT.

This chain joins TRBV9 and TRBJ1-5; D is ambiguous. V dropped 3 bases and J dropped 0 bases, with 10 bases sitting between them. The CDR3 spans 15 residues. The germline gives CDR1 SGDLS, CDR2 YYNGEE. CDR3 in DNA: TGTGCCAGCAGCGACGGTACAGCTAGCAATCAGCCCCAGCATTTT. This gives the protein CASSDGTASNQPQHF.

This clone was detected a few times. The chain joins TRBV12-5 to TRBJ2-2, with 7 bases lining up with TRBD2. CDR3 length: 17 amino acids. Germline assignment: CDR1 LGHNT and CDR2 FRNRAP. V lost 0 bases to trimming and J lost 4 bases; unmatched junction nucleotides: 8. In nucleotides, the CDR3 is TGTGCTAGTGGTTTGGTACGGGGGGAGCGCGGCACCGGGGAGCTGTTTTTT. Amino acids: CASGLVRGERGTGELFF. The full variable domain, in which reference TRBV12-5 and TRBJ2-2 provide the parts outside the CDR3, is DARVTQTPRHKVTEMGQEVTMRCQPILGHNTVFWYRQTMMQGLELLAYFRNRAPLDDSGMPKDRFSAEMPDATLATLKIQPSEPRDSAVYFCASGLVRGERGTGELFFGEGSRLTVL.

This clone appeared a few times. The chain carries TRBV24-1 and TRBJ1-1, with TRBD1 matching over 9 bases. This CDR3 is built from 13 residues. J gave up 5 bases and V 10 bases, and 7 bases lay outside the gene matches. Per germline, CDR1 KGHDR and CDR2 SFDVKD. Written as DNA, the CDR3 is TGTGCCACGGTAAGGACAGGGGATACTGAAGCTTTCTTT. This translates into CATVRTGDTEAFF.

The rearrangement links TRBV15 to TRBJ2-3; 7 bases map to TRBD2. J gave up 2 bases and V 0 bases, and 5 bases lay outside the gene matches. The CDR3 is 16 residues long. The germline V gene encodes CDR1 LNHNV and CDR2 YYDKDF (reference sequence). CDR3 DNA: TGTGCCACCAGCAGAGATCACGGGGGGACCACAGATACGCAGTATTTT. Translating gives CATSRDHGGTTDTQYF.

The chain links TRBV6-6 to TRBJ1-1; no definite D call. CDR3 length: 15 residues. V was trimmed by 0 bases and J by 6 bases, leaving 14 bases between them. Germline V gene data show CDR1 as MNHNY and CDR2 as SVGAGI (reference sequence). The CDR3 bases are TGTGCCAGCAGTTACTCGGAGAGGGTGAAAGCTGAAGCTTTCTTT. Protein: CASSYSERVKAEAFF.

V gene TRBV7-2 combines with J gene TRBJ2-3, with D maybe TRBD2 (5 bases). The CDR3 consists of 14 residues. Germline V lookup: CDR1 SGHTA, CDR2 FQGNSA. V shed 1 base and J shed 1 base, with 6 bases lying between them. The CDR3: CASSLGSGTDTQYF. CDR3 bases: TGTGCCAGCAGCTTAGGTAGCGGCACAGATACGCAGTATTTT.

The table lists this clone with a few counts. This rearrangement joins TRBV5-4 to TRBJ1-2; TRBD1 might be the D (5 bases). Trimming stripped 5 bases from V and 5 bases from J, with 13 bases between. Germline V gene data show CDR1 as SGHNT and CDR2 as YYREEE (reference sequence). The CDR3 loop spans 13 amino acids. The CDR3 sequence: CASREWGLYGYTF. In DNA form, the CDR3 reads TGTGCCAGCAGAGAATGGGGACTTTATGGCTACACCTTC.

This chain uses TRBV6-5 with TRBJ2-1, with 8 bases identical to TRBD2. V gave up 6 bases and J gave up 9 bases; unmatched junction bases: 13. CDR1 and CDR2 (germline): MNHEY, SVGAGI. CDR3 length: 15 amino acids. DNA for the CDR3: TGTGCCAGCAGCCCACCGGGACTAGACAAGGGTGAGCAGTTCTTC. Its translation: CASSPPGLDKGEQFF.

The CDR3 DNA reads as TGTGCCTTAGCAACAGGGGCAGAGACCCAGTACTTC. The encoded protein is CALATGAETQYF. The rearrangement joins TRBV30 to TRBJ2-5, with TRBD1 matching over 7 bases. Germline V gives CDR1 GTSNPN, CDR2 SVGIG (reference sequence). The ends lost 7 bases at V and 4 bases at J; junction bases unmatched: 6. The length of the CDR3 is 12 residues.

This chain joins TRBV6-7 and TRBJ2-1; TRBD1 agrees at 7 bases. TRBV6-7 is noted as an ORF with a role that remains uncertain. The J segment lost 7 bases and the V segment lost 0 bases, leaving 3 bases of the junction unmatched. The CDR3 runs 14 residues. CDR3 nucleotides: TGTGCCAGCAGTTACTCCGCCAGGGGGAATGAGCAGTTCTTC. Residues: CASSYSARGNEQFF.

This chain links TRBV6-6 with TRBJ1-1; D is undetermined. From germline, CDR1 is MNHNY and CDR2 SVGAGI (reference sequence). Trimming removed 0 bases at V and 1 base at J, with 3 bases between. CDR3 size: 13 residues. CDR3 DNA: TGTGCCAGCAGTTACTCGCGGAACACTGAAGCTTTCTTT. It translates to CASSYSRNTEAFF.

The sample holds one count of this clone. The CDR3 bases are TGTGCCAGCCGGGACAGCCTATCCTACGAGCAGTACTTC. It translates to CASRDSLSYEQYF. V is TRBV19 and J is TRBJ2-7; TRBD1 aligns across 7 bases. Germline V gene sequence: CDR1 LNHDA, CDR2 SQIVND (reference sequence). There are 13 residues in the CDR3. The V and J ends lost 9 bases and 1 base, in that order; junction bases with no gene match: 6. Complete variable domain (other parts from reference TRBV19 and TRBJ2-7): DGGITQSPKYLFRKEGQNVTLSCEQNLNHDAMYWYRQDPGQGLRLIYYSQIVNDFQKGDIAEGYSVSREKKESFPLTVTSAQKNPTAFYLCASRDSLSYEQYFGPGTRLTVT.

The gene calls are TRBV9 and TRBJ2-3; D is perhaps TRBD2 (5 bases). Germline lookup yields CDR1 SGDLS and CDR2 YYNGEE. The CDR3 consists of 13 residues. Trimming left V 2 bases short and J 6 bases short, with 10 bases between. The CDR3 reads CASSVGVYDTQYF. As DNA, the CDR3 is TGTGCCAGCAGCGTGGGAGTGTACGATACGCAGTATTTT.

By proportion, this clone is medium-sized (0.01 to 0.1%). This chain joins TRBV28 and TRBJ1-4; D not certain. V was shortened by 3 bases and J by 4 bases, with 9 bases between the two germline ends. This CDR3 has 14 amino acids. Germline lookup yields CDR1 MDHEN and CDR2 SYDVKM. The CDR3 bases are TGTGCCAGCAGTTTGTCGGGGATTAATGAAAAACTGTTTTTT. Translation: CASSLSGINEKLFF.

This clone came up a few times. This CDR3 reads CASSLAGTGLLGYTF. In DNA form, the CDR3 reads TGTGCCAGCAGCTTGGCCGGGACAGGATTGCTCGGCTACACCTTC. The chain couples TRBV11-2 to TRBJ1-2, with 8 nucleotides matching TRBD1. This CDR3 has 15 amino acids. V gave up 3 bases and J gave up 8 bases; unmatched junction bases: 11. The germline V gene has CDR1 SGHAT and CDR2 FQNNGV.

The rearrangement links TRBV28 to TRBJ1-5; D ambiguous. The CDR3 has 14 residues. Germline V gives CDR1 MDHEN, CDR2 SYDVKM. Trimming left V 3 bases short and J 2 bases short, with 8 bases between. CDR3 amino acids: CASSFYSRNQPQHF. The DNA for the CDR3 is TGTGCCAGCAGTTTTTACAGCCGCAATCAGCCCCAGCATTTT.

The rearrangement joins TRBV18 to TRBJ1-4, with D uncertain. Germline CDR1 reads KGHSH; CDR2 reads LQKENI. This CDR3 region has 13 residues. Trimming pared 3 bases from V and 8 bases from J, leaving 10 bases between. The DNA for the CDR3 is TGTGCCAGCTCACCGGGTACAGAAGAAAAACTGTTTTTT. Protein: CASSPGTEEKLFF.

The V call is TRBV28, the J call TRBJ1-5; 10 bases match TRBD1. The CDR3 covers 15 residues. V gave up 3 bases and J gave up 6 bases; unmatched junction bases: 5. The germline gives CDR1 MDHEN, CDR2 SYDVKM. The CDR3 here is CASSLTGGVVQPQHF. The CDR3 DNA reads TGTGCCAGCAGTTTGACAGGGGGCGTAGTTCAGCCCCAGCATTTT.

This clone was detected only a few times. The V and J genes are TRBV7-2 and TRBJ2-1; the match to TRBD2 covers 13 bases. The CDR3 length is 19 residues. V gave up 3 bases and J gave up 0 bases; unmatched junction bases: 8. CDR1 is SGHTA and CDR2 is FQGNSA in the germline V gene. For the CDR3, the DNA is TGTGCCAGCAGCTTGCGACTAGGACTAGCGGGAGTCTCCTACAATGAGCAGTTCTTC. As protein: CASSLRLGLAGVSYNEQFF.

This clone has a handful of counts. The chain employs TRBV7-9 and TRBJ1-2; unclear D gene. V was cut by 5 bases and J by 4 bases, with 14 bases left in between. Germline CDR1 reads SEHNR; CDR2 reads FQNEAQ (reference sequence). CDR3 size: 14 residues. The CDR3 nucleotides read TGTGCCAGCAGCCAGACGGGTAAAGCCTATGGCTACACCTTC. This encodes CASSQTGKAYGYTF.

This sequence joins TRBV5-1 and TRBJ2-7; D is undetermined. Germline-derived CDR1 and CDR2 are SGHRS and YFSETQ. The V gene lost 1 base and the J gene lost 3 bases, with 17 bases spanning the gap. The CDR3 covers 16 residues. CDR3 region: CASSLLPEAKNYEQYF. The CDR3 bases are TGCGCCAGCAGCTTGCTACCTGAAGCCAAGAACTACGAGCAGTACTTC.

The sample holds a few counts of this clone. The CDR3 loop is CASSQDQRRDTEAFF. The CDR3 bases are TGTGCCAGCAGCCAAGATCAGAGACGGGACACTGAAGCTTTCTTT. The chain carries TRBV3-1 (or the pseudogene TRBV3-2) and TRBJ1-1; no definite D call. The CDR3 runs to 15 residues. Germline V gives CDR1 LGHDT, CDR2 YNNKEL (reference sequence). Trimming left V 0 bases short and J 3 bases short, with 11 bases between.

This rearrangement joins TRBV19 to TRBJ2-4; 8 nucleotides match TRBD1. Per the germline V gene, CDR1 is LNHDA and CDR2 is SQIVND (reference sequence). Unmatched junction bases numbered 6, after V lost 3 bases and J lost 2 bases. The CDR3 is 16 residues long. The CDR3 DNA is TGTGCCAGTAGTATCGGACAGGGAATCCCCAAAAACATTCAGTACTTC. Translated, it gives CASSIGQGIPKNIQYF.

This chain links TRBV24-1 with TRBJ2-2, with unresolved D. CDR3 length equals 14 residues. Germline assignment: CDR1 KGHDR and CDR2 SFDVKD. The V and J ends lost 7 bases and 3 bases respectively, with 11 bases between them. The CDR3 reads CATSVTEYTGELFF. The CDR3, as DNA: TGTGCCACCAGCGTTACAGAGTACACCGGGGAGCTGTTTTTT.

The V gene is TRBV3-1 (or the pseudogene TRBV3-2), the J gene TRBJ2-7; D is possibly TRBD2 (6 bases). The germline V and J ends were trimmed by 3 bases and 1 base, with 13 bases remaining between them. Germline V gene data show CDR1 as LGHDT and CDR2 as YNNKEL (reference sequence). This CDR3 contains 15 residues. CDR3 sequence: CASSHGGRTSYEQYF. Here the CDR3 DNA reads TGTGCCAGCAGCCATGGAGGGAGGACTTCCTACGAGCAGTACTTC.

The V gene is TRBV6-5, the J gene TRBJ2-7, with TRBD2 matching over 9 bases. J was trimmed by 4 bases and V by 2 bases; bases with no gene match: 6. From germline, CDR1 is MNHEY and CDR2 SVGAGI. The CDR3 spans 15 residues. The CDR3 DNA is TGTGCCAGCAGTTACGATCCGGGACTAGCATACGAGCAGTACTTC. Translating gives CASSYDPGLAYEQYF.

This clone has just a few counts. The V gene is TRBV30, the J gene TRBJ1-2; the D is unclear. The CDR3 length is 15 residues. V was cut by 3 bases and J by 2 bases, with 16 bases left in between. Germline-derived CDR1 and CDR2 are GTSNPN and SVGIG (reference sequence). The CDR3 loop is CAWSQGLLPNYGYTF. CDR3 sequence (DNA): TGTGCCTGGAGCCAAGGACTACTCCCCAACTATGGCTACACCTTC. Complete variable domain (other parts from reference TRBV30 and TRBJ1-2): SQTIHQWPATLVQPVGSPLSLECTVEGTSNPNLYWYRQAAGRGLQLLFYSVGIGQISSEVPQNLSASRPQDRQFILSSKKLLLSDSGFYLCAWSQGLLPNYGYTFGSGTRLTVV.